This T cell receptor (beta chain) came from a study of T cell changes during pregnancy in multiple sclerosis. Assay: immunoSEQ multiplex PCR; the TCRdb copy retains only in-frame clones and omits some. The sample yields about 80,000 clones, just over 90% seen once. The sample consisted of peripheral blood, taken before pregnancy. The receptor was isolated from a female donor with multiple sclerosis, enrolled in a pregnancy study.

CDR3 nucleotide sequence: TGTGCCAGCAGTTACTCGACAGCATCCTATGGCTACACCTTC. Translation gives CASSYSTASYGYTF. V is TRBV6-5 and J is TRBJ1-2, with D maybe TRBD1 (5 bases). The CDR3 runs 14 residues. Germline loops: CDR1 MNHEY, CDR2 SVGAGI. Between the trimmed V and J ends, which lost 0 bases and 4 bases, there was a span of 9 bases.